This is a list of T cell receptor beta chains from one sample in a study of shared clonotypes between healthy human individuals. Assay used: immunoSEQ multiplex PCR; TCRdb lists only in-frame clones, some missing. This repertoire shows hundreds of thousands of clones, around 73% found once; its top ten account for around 2%. Material for sequencing was memory CD4+ T cells sorted from blood. The receptors stem from a woman aged 25 to 39 in good health. Each CDR3 is given with its conserved first and last residue. D genes are given only for firm matches. Rows may omit the clone size; those that give it use once, few, many or a size class.

V gene,J gene,CDR3 length,D gene,clone size,CDR3 DNA,CDR3 protein
TRBV10-1,TRBJ2-1,17,TRBD2,.,TGCGCCAGCAGTGAGTCGGTTCTAGCGGGAGGGTCCAATGAGCAGTTCTTC,CASSESVLAGGSNEQFF
TRBV9,TRBJ1-2,16,TRBD1,few,TGTGCCAGCAGCGTAGCTGGGGCAGGGGGACAATATGGCTACACCTTC,CASSVAGAGGQYGYTF
TRBV28,TRBJ1-2,12,.,.,TGTGCCAGCAGGGTGCAGGCCTATGGCTACACCTTC,CASRVQAYGYTF
TRBV7-2,TRBJ1-4,15,.,many,TGTGCCAGCAGCTTACTAAGGGAATTAGATGAAAAACTGTTTTTT,CASSLLRELDEKLFF
TRBV29-1,TRBJ1-1,11,.,few,TGCAGCGAGTCATCCGGGACAGAAGCTTTCTTT,CSESSGTEAFF
TRBV7-2,TRBJ2-1,14,.,.,TGTGCCAGCAACCCCGCCGGGACTCTGCATGAGCAGTTCTTC,CASNPAGTLHEQFF
TRBV7-6,TRBJ2-4,13,.,.,TGTGCCAGCAGCACGGGACCCTCAAACATTCAGTACTTC,CASSTGPSNIQYF
TRBV5-4,TRBJ2-1,15,.,.,TGTGCCAGCAGACCACTTCTAAGCTCCTACAATGAGCAGTTCTTC,CASRPLLSSYNEQFF
TRBV5-1,TRBJ2-2,15,.,.,TGCGCCAGCAGCAATTACAGGTCCAACACCGGGGAGCTGTTTTTT,CASSNYRSNTGELFF
TRBV4-2,TRBJ1-1,15,TRBD1,once,TGTGCCAGCAGCCAAGCCGGTGGGGACAGGGGGCTAGCTTTCTTT,CASSQAGGDRGLAFF
TRBV27,TRBJ2-1,17,TRBD2,.,TGTGCCAGCAGCCTGGGACTAGTAACCAAAAAACTCAATGAGCAGTTCTTC,CASSLGLVTKKLNEQFF
TRBV18,TRBJ2-5,13,.,once,TGTGCCAGCTCACCAGCTAGTAGGGAGACCCAGTACTTC,CASSPASRETQYF
TRBV18,TRBJ2-3,16,.,.,TGTGCCAGCTCACCACCTCTTCGCGGGCGGACAGATACGCAGTATTTT,CASSPPLRGRTDTQYF
TRBV5-1,TRBJ2-2,18,.,.,TGCGCCAGCAGCTTGGAGCGTGGAAGGGCCACGAACACCGGGGAGCTGTTTTTT,CASSLERGRATNTGELFF